A selection of T cell receptor beta chains follows, all from one sample in a study of blood T cell repertoires in COVID-19. TCRdb's copy holds only in-frame clones and misses some; the assay was immunoSEQ multiplex PCR. The sample includes 130,000 or so clones, 81% of them seen just once. Sequenced input: peripheral blood. Receptor source: a woman aged 60-75 years with active or convalescent COVID-19. The CDR3 runs from the conserved cysteine through the conserved F or W. Each record gives: V gene, CDR3 length, CDR3 protein.

V gene: TRBV16
CDR3 length: 13
CDR3 protein: CASSQSENYGYTF

V gene: TRBV6-5
CDR3 length: 13
CDR3 protein: CASSPRGDTEAFF

V gene: TRBV6-5
CDR3 length: 14
CDR3 protein: CASRYTGANEKLFF

V gene: TRBV28
CDR3 length: 16
CDR3 protein: CASSPIQGRVNTEAFF

V gene: TRBV19
CDR3 length: 14
CDR3 protein: CASSSGDITDTQYF

V gene: TRBV4-1
CDR3 length: 17
CDR3 protein: CASSRQVLGQYYNEQFF

V gene: TRBV15
CDR3 length: 16
CDR3 protein: CATSREGGRANEKLFF

V gene: TRBV7-9
CDR3 length: 15
CDR3 protein: CASRSVSRGGDTQYF

V gene: TRBV28
CDR3 length: 15
CDR3 protein: CASTVVPRGREEQYF

V gene: TRBV7-2
CDR3 length: 16
CDR3 protein: CASSLARDPYYNEQFF

V gene: TRBV27
CDR3 length: 13
CDR3 protein: CASSDRGIYGYTF

V gene: TRBV23-1
CDR3 length: 16
CDR3 protein: CASSQSLGQMNTEAFF

V gene: TRBV28
CDR3 length: 15
CDR3 protein: CASRPGTGRREKLFF

V gene: TRBV5-6
CDR3 length: 16
CDR3 protein: CASTGSIAGGVNEQFF

V gene: TRBV6-5
CDR3 length: 14
CDR3 protein: CASTISQGTPEAFF

V gene: TRBV2
CDR3 length: 14
CDR3 protein: CASREQGLNTEAFF

V gene: TRBV7-9
CDR3 length: 15
CDR3 protein: CASSLGQGSRYGYTF

V gene: TRBV6-1
CDR3 length: 14
CDR3 protein: CASSEGTGFAEAFF

V gene: TRBV5-4
CDR3 length: 16
CDR3 protein: CASSLGTRIRVDTQYF

V gene: TRBV21-1
CDR3 length: 15
CDR3 protein: CASSISRGINYGYTF

V gene: TRBV5-1
CDR3 length: 15
CDR3 protein: CASSFAGGSYNEQFF

V gene: TRBV5-1
CDR3 length: 12
CDR3 protein: CASTGGSTEAFF

V gene: TRBV25-1
CDR3 length: 16
CDR3 protein: CASSVGTGGTNTEAFF

V gene: TRBV9
CDR3 length: 15
CDR3 protein: CASNGKDRVDTEAFF

V gene: TRBV18
CDR3 length: 13
CDR3 protein: CASSAYEGTEAFF

V gene: TRBV9
CDR3 length: 18
CDR3 protein: CASSVGGRRTGGNYGYTF

V gene: TRBV7-9
CDR3 length: 16
CDR3 protein: CASSRTGDPTNEKLFF

V gene: TRBV24-1
CDR3 length: 14
CDR3 protein: CATSEGGPQETQYF

V gene: TRBV7-2
CDR3 length: 13
CDR3 protein: CASRRGWQETQYF

V gene: TRBV6-2/TRBV6-3
CDR3 length: 15
CDR3 protein: CASSYSQGTNEKLFF

V gene: TRBV13
CDR3 length: 19
CDR3 protein: CASSREIGWRTLGANVLTF

V gene: TRBV2
CDR3 length: 15
CDR3 protein: CASSAHREGNSPLHF

V gene: TRBV19
CDR3 length: 13
CDR3 protein: CATWAGDSYEQYF

V gene: TRBV5-1
CDR3 length: 19
CDR3 protein: CASSLALSIAAAGTDTQYF

V gene: TRBV21-1
CDR3 length: 14
CDR3 protein: CASSRGTGYQPQHF

V gene: TRBV2
CDR3 length: 15
CDR3 protein: CASHLGAGATGELFF

V gene: TRBV28
CDR3 length: 15
CDR3 protein: CASSTAGGGQNEQFF

V gene: TRBV10-3
CDR3 length: 15
CDR3 protein: CAISLTGASNQPQHF

V gene: TRBV6-2/TRBV6-3
CDR3 length: 17
CDR3 protein: CASSYSGLADSTDTQYF

V gene: TRBV19
CDR3 length: 18
CDR3 protein: CASSNPLSAGGFGDTQYF

V gene: TRBV7-9
CDR3 length: 16
CDR3 protein: CASSLGSGQGAEGYTF

V gene: TRBV5-1
CDR3 length: 16
CDR3 protein: CASTNQSGATTYGYTF

V gene: TRBV5-1
CDR3 length: 15
CDR3 protein: CASSLRPLATDTQYF

V gene: TRBV7-6
CDR3 length: 15
CDR3 protein: CASSLGRGANSPLHF

V gene: TRBV19
CDR3 length: 14
CDR3 protein: CASTRDFTYRELFF

V gene: TRBV29-1
CDR3 length: 16
CDR3 protein: CSVEWGGPSSYNEQFF

V gene: TRBV6-6
CDR3 length: 15
CDR3 protein: CASSPSAGGSYEQYF

V gene: TRBV14
CDR3 length: 13
CDR3 protein: CASSQDQRVSAFF

V gene: TRBV6-2/TRBV6-3
CDR3 length: 14
CDR3 protein: CASSKLGQVQPQHF

V gene: TRBV20-1
CDR3 length: 14
CDR3 protein: CSASNGRGPYEQYF

V gene: TRBV27
CDR3 length: 13
CDR3 protein: CASSLQPGNGYTF